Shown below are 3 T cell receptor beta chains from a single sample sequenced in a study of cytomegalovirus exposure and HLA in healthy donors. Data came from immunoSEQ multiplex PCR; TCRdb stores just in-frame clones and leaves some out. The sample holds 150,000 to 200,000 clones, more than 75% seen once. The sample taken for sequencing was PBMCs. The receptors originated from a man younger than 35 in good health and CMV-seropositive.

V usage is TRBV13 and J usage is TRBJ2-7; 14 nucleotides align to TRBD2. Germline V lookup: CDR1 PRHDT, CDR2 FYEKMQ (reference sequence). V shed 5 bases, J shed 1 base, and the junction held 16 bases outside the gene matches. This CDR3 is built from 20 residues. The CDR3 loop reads CASSKDPGLAGEAGSYEQYF. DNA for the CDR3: TGTGCCAGCAGCAAGGATCCGGGACTAGCGGGAGAGGCCGGGTCCTACGAGCAGTACTTC.

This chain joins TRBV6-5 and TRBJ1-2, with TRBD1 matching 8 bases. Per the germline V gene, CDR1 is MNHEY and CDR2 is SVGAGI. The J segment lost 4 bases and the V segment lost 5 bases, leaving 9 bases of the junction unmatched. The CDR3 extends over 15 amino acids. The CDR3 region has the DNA TGTGCCAGCAGTCAAGACAGGGGACTTGGCTATGGCTACACCTTC. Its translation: CASSQDRGLGYGYTF.

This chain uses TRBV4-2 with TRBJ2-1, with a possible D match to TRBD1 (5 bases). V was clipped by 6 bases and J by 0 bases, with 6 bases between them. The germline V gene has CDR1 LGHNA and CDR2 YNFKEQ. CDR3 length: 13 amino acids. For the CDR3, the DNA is TGTGCCAGCAGTGACAGCTCCTACAATGAGCAGTTCTTC. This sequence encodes CASSDSSYNEQFF.